This entry features one T cell receptor (beta chain) sequence. Its antigen is currently unknown. Germline CDR1 and CDR2: SQVTM and ANQGSEA. V was pared by 6 bases and J by 3 bases, with 10 bases between. This CDR3 is built from 12 residues. PCR was performed using 60 Vbeta and 13 Jbeta primers. In the original processing: Later, tens of millions of unique TCR beta chains were counted in an analysis, and about 10 million of them were shared. TCRdb's copy holds only in-frame clones and misses some; the assay was immunoSEQ multiplex PCR. V and J calls and clone size are given by that table; D and trimming were obtained from the DNA. The sample has 150,000 to 200,000 clones, about 75% seen once. This sample was included in a study of cytomegalovirus exposure and HLA in healthy donors. Study-wide context: As released early, the data held some 85 million unique TCRs from HLA-typed donors.

Findings of the study overall: TCR beta chains associated with HLA were, in a later analysis, more clonally expanded than equally common others.

The V and J genes are TRBV29-1 and TRBJ2-3; D remains ambiguous. The source of this sequence is a woman in her 50s in good health and CMV-seropositive. The specimen sequenced was PBMCs. CDR3 nucleotide sequence: TGCAGCGTCGACATCAAGACAGATACGCAGTATTTT. This codes for CSVDIKTDTQYF.